What follows describes a single T cell receptor beta chain. Its antigen is not known. Together with a sample-barcoded 5' primer, a J-beta primer mix was included in a second PCR lasting about 7 to 12 cycles. TCRdb re-derived calls from the 5' RACE reads in MiXCR, one entry per CDR3 protein. This repertoire shows more than 800,000 distinct CDR3 sequences, about 30% found once; its top ten account for roughly 17%. The record originates from a study of blood T cells in healthy people across ages. Overall study results and limits: While age rose, TCR beta diversity per million T cells dropped in a roughly linear way.

V was clipped by 2 bases and J by 0 bases; unmatched bases: 12. The CDR3 runs 19 residues. Germline V gene lookup returns CDR1 SGHVS and CDR2 FQNEAQ. The V call is TRBV7-8, the J call TRBJ2-1, with 8 bases matching TRBD2. The sequencing input was blood. The receptor was derived from a woman of 80 years or more in good health. The chain's CDR3 is CASSLPSTSGRSSYNEQFF. The CDR3 DNA reads TGTGCCAGCAGCTTACCCAGTACTAGCGGAAGGAGCTCCTACAATGAGCAGTTCTTC.